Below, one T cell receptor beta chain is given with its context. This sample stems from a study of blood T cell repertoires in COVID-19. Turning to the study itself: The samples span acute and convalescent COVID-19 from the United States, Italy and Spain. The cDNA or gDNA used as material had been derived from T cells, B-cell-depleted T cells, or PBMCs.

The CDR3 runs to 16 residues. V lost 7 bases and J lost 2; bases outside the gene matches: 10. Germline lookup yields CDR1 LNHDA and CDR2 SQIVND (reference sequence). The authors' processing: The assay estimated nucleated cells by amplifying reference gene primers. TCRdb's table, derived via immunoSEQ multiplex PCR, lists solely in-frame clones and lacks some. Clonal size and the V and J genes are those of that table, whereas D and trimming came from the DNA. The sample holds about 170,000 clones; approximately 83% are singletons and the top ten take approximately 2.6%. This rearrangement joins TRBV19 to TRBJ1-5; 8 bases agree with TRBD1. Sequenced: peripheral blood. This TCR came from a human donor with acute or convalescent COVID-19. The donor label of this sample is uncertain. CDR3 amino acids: CASTLDRERGNQPQHF. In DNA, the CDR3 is TGTGCCAGTACCTTGGACAGGGAGAGGGGCAATCAGCCCCAGCATTTT.